The 26 T cell receptor beta chains listed next were all sequenced from one sample in a study of OX40 agonist ivuxolimab in advanced cancers. Repertoires were generated with immunoSEQ multiplex PCR, while TCRdb's copy carries only in-frame clones and drops some. Here the sample spans approximately 86,000 clones, approximately 91% being singletons. The sample consisted of CD4+ or CD8+ T cells sorted from blood, taken in a trial of the OX40 agonist ivuxolimab. These receptors all come from an adult with an advanced solid tumor such as melanoma, head and neck, liver or kidney cancer.

This chain connects TRBV6-6 to TRBJ2-1; 14 bases map to TRBD2. Per germline, CDR1 MNHNY and CDR2 SVGAGI (reference sequence). Trimming cost V 2 bases and J 6 bases; bases outside gene matches: 3. CDR3 size: 16 residues. The CDR3 region is CASSYTGLAGANEQFF. As DNA, the CDR3 is TGTGCCAGCAGTTACACGGGACTAGCGGGAGCCAATGAGCAGTTCTTC.

In this sample, this clone turned up once. This chain uses TRBV10-3 with TRBJ1-3, with a tentative D call TRBD1 (6 bases). The CDR3 is made up of 13 amino acids. Per the germline V gene, CDR1 is ENHRY and CDR2 is SYGVKD. Trimming pared 7 bases from V and 0 bases from J, leaving 7 bases between. The CDR3 DNA reads TGTGCCATCACGACAGGCTCTGGAAACACCATATATTTT. Translating gives CAITTGSGNTIYF.

V is TRBV28 and J is TRBJ2-7; tentatively, D is TRBD2 (6 bases). Trimming removed 6 bases from V and 4 bases from J, with 19 bases in between. There are 15 residues in the CDR3. Germline V CDR1 and CDR2: MDHEN, SYDVKM. DNA for the CDR3: TGTGCCAGCAGCCTCGAGGTAGCGGTTAGGTACGAGCAGTACTTC. It codes for CASSLEVAVRYEQYF.

This clone was counted a few times. The chain employs TRBV10-3 and TRBJ1-2; D ambiguous. V was cut by 3 bases and J by 4 bases, with 6 bases left in between. The CDR3 length is 12 residues. Germline V gene lookup returns CDR1 ENHRY and CDR2 SYGVKD. The CDR3 spells CAISDVAYGYTF. The CDR3 DNA follows: TGTGCCATCAGTGATGTGGCCTATGGCTACACCTTC.

The rearrangement joins TRBV29-1 to TRBJ2-2, with 11 bases aligning to TRBD2. J was trimmed by 6 bases and V by 3 bases; bases with no gene match: 9. The CDR3 covers 16 residues. Germline CDR1 reads SQVTM; CDR2 reads ANQGSEA. CDR3 sequence: CSVEGIAGGPSGELFF. The DNA for the CDR3 is TGCAGCGTTGAGGGGATAGCGGGAGGGCCTTCCGGGGAGCTGTTTTTT.

The chain combines TRBV19 with TRBJ2-7; D may be TRBD1 or TRBD2 (5 bases each). The CDR3 is made up of 17 amino acids. In germline, CDR1 is LNHDA, CDR2 SQIVND (reference sequence). Trimming pared 3 bases from V and 2 bases from J, leaving 20 bases between. In DNA form, the CDR3 reads TGTGCCAGTAGTATCTTTAGTCGGCCAGGGACCACCTACGAGCAGTACTTC. Translated, it gives CASSIFSRPGTTYEQYF.

Regarding this clone: The sample carries other DNA sequences with the same CDR3. The chain couples TRBV18 to TRBJ2-5; D gene uncertain. Trimming shortened V by 0 bases and J by 1 base, and 9 bases separated the two germline ends. The germline gives CDR1 KGHSH, CDR2 LQKENI. The CDR3 has 15 residues. CDR3 region: CASSPPGRSQETQYF. CDR3 bases: TGTGCCAGCTCACCACCCGGACGGAGCCAAGAGACCCAGTACTTC.

This chain joins TRBV4-2 and TRBJ2-1, with 10 bases aligning to TRBD2. CDR1 LGHNA and CDR2 YNFKEQ come from the germline V gene. Trimming at V came to 4 bases and at J to 4 bases, leaving 13 bases not matched to a gene. This CDR3 is built from 18 residues. CDR3 protein: CASSLSVFASGSYNEQFF. CDR3 nucleotides: TGTGCCAGCAGCCTCTCGGTCTTTGCTAGCGGGAGTTACAATGAGCAGTTCTTC.

This chain joins TRBV9 and TRBJ2-7; D is undetermined. Germline lookup yields CDR1 SGDLS and CDR2 YYNGEE. The CDR3 length is 16 residues. With 0 bases removed from V and 0 bases from J, the gap between germline ends came to 13 bases. The CDR3 DNA reads as TGTGCCAGCAGCGTAGGGTCTGGAGCGAGCTCCTACGAGCAGTACTTC. This sequence encodes CASSVGSGASSYEQYF.

The chain combines TRBV5-1 with TRBJ2-1; 11 bases are shared with TRBD2. CDR1 is SGHRS and CDR2 is YFSETQ in the germline V gene. With V trimmed by 4 bases and J by 10 bases, 13 bases remained unmatched. There are 16 residues in the CDR3. The CDR3 sequence is CASSTLLTSGSQEQFF. For the CDR3, the DNA is TGCGCCAGCAGCACCCTCCTAACTAGCGGGAGTCAAGAGCAGTTCTTC. Complete variable domain (other parts from reference TRBV5-1 and TRBJ2-1): KAGVTQTPRYLIKTRGQQVTLSCSPISGHRSVSWYQQTPGQGLQFLFEYFSETQRNKGNFPGRFSGRQFSNSRSEMNVSTLELGDSALYLCASSTLLTSGSQEQFFGPGTRLTVL.

V is TRBV2 and J is TRBJ2-5, with D hard to call. CDR1 is SNHLY and CDR2 is FYNNEI in the germline V gene. Trimming left V 2 bases short and J 1 base short, with 8 bases between. The CDR3 is made up of 14 amino acids. The CDR3 coding sequence is TGTGCCAGCAGTGAATATTACAGCCAAGAGACCCAGTACTTC. Translation: CASSEYYSQETQYF.

This rearrangement joins TRBV6-5 to TRBJ2-7; a weak D match, TRBD2 (6 bases). V lost 6 bases to trimming and J lost 6 bases, with 15 bases between them. The CDR3 is 13 residues long. Germline V lookup: CDR1 MNHEY, CDR2 SVGAGI. The CDR3 loop reads CASRPPGDGEQYF. The CDR3 DNA sequence: TGTGCCAGCAGACCTCCGGGGGACGGCGAGCAGTACTTC.

The J gene is TRBJ2-6, the V gene TRBV7-9; D not certain. The CDR3 is 15 residues long. Germline V CDR1 and CDR2: SEHNR, FQNEAQ (reference sequence). V was cut by 2 bases and J by 0 bases, with 5 bases left in between. CDR3 DNA: TGTGCCAGCAGCTTAATCACCTCTGGGGCCAACGTCCTGACTTTC. Protein sequence: CASSLITSGANVLTF. The full variable domain, rest sourced from reference TRBV7-9 and TRBJ2-6, is DTGVSQNPRHKITKRGQNVTFRCDPISEHNRLYWYRQTLGQGPEFLTYFQNEAQLEKSRLLSDRFSAERPKGSFSTLEIQRTEQGDSAMYLCASSLITSGANVLTFGAGSRLTVL.

The chain has TRBV7-2 and TRBJ2-5, with 12 bases lining up with TRBD1. V lost 5 bases to trimming and J lost 2 bases; unmatched junction nucleotides: 6. Germline CDR1 SGHTA, CDR2 FQGNSA. This CDR3 is built from 16 residues. The CDR3 reads CASSHRDRGRQETQYF. As DNA, the CDR3 is TGTGCCAGCAGCCACCGGGACAGGGGGCGGCAAGAGACCCAGTACTTC.

The chain recombines TRBV5-4 with TRBJ1-4; D remains ambiguous. Germline CDR1 SGHNT, CDR2 YYREEE (reference sequence). V lost 4 bases to trimming and J lost 2 bases, with 12 bases between them. The CDR3 runs 15 residues. In DNA, the CDR3 is TGTGCCAGCAGCGCGGGAGGGAGGACTAATGAAAAACTGTTTTTT. Amino acids: CASSAGGRTNEKLFF.

This sequence joins TRBV9 and TRBJ1-4, with D hard to call. The CDR3 sequence is 15 residues long. Germline CDR1 reads SGDLS; CDR2 reads YYNGEE. With 3 bases removed from V and 0 bases from J, the gap between germline ends came to 9 bases. CDR3 nucleotide sequence: TGTGCCAGCAGCGCCCTAGTCTCAACTAATGAAAAACTGTTTTTT. Translation: CASSALVSTNEKLFF.

On this clone itself: The identical CDR3 is also encoded by other nucleotide sequences in the sample. The CDR3 DNA reads TGTGCCAGCTCACCAGGGCAGGGCCTCGAGCAGTACTTC. Protein: CASSPGQGLEQYF. The chain carries TRBV18 and TRBJ2-7; a weak D match, TRBD1 (5 bases). Per germline, CDR1 KGHSH and CDR2 LQKENI. The CDR3 loop spans 13 amino acids. Deletions cut 2 bases from V and 6 bases from J, with 11 bases between.

The J gene is TRBJ1-1, the V gene TRBV7-2; a possible D gene is TRBD1 (5 bases). Between the trimmed V and J ends, which lost 6 bases and 8 bases, there was a span of 19 bases. Germline V gene data show CDR1 as SGHTA and CDR2 as FQGNSA. The CDR3 has 14 residues. The chain's CDR3 is CASSTLGPPVEAFF. The CDR3, as DNA: TGTGCCAGCAGTACCTTGGGGCCTCCGGTGGAAGCTTTCTTT.

The chain uses TRBV7-9 and TRBJ1-4; D ambiguous. The V and J ends lost 5 bases and 8 bases respectively, with 12 bases between them. This CDR3 has 13 residues. Germline V CDR1 and CDR2: SEHNR, FQNEAQ (reference sequence). The CDR3, as DNA: TGTGCCAGCAGCACCTTTGAAGGGGAAAAACTGTTTTTT. Translation: CASSTFEGEKLFF. Variable domain in full (rest from reference TRBV7-9 and TRBJ1-4): DTGVSQNPRHKITKRGQNVTFRCDPISEHNRLYWYRQTLGQGPEFLTYFQNEAQLEKSRLLSDRFSAERPKGSFSTLEIQRTEQGDSAMYLCASSTFEGEKLFFGSGTQLSVL.

The chain is built from TRBV27 and TRBJ2-7; TRBD1 is a possible D gene (6 bases). Trimming shortened V by 3 bases and J by 8 bases, and 20 bases separated the two germline ends. This CDR3 has 15 amino acids. Looked up from germline, CDR1 is MNHEY and CDR2 is SMNVEV (reference sequence). As DNA, the CDR3 is TGTGCCAGCAGTTTTGGAGACAGGCCCCAACAGCAGCAGTACTTC. Translating it yields CASSFGDRPQQQQYF.

This clone has just a few counts. This chain connects TRBV5-6 to TRBJ2-3; D remains unclear. V gave up 0 bases and J gave up 4 bases, with 18 bases separating them. Germline V gene sequence: CDR1 SGHDT, CDR2 YYEEEE. The CDR3 totals 17 residues. CDR3 region: CASSLGIPREASDTQYF. CDR3 nucleotides: TGTGCCAGCAGCTTGGGGATTCCTAGAGAGGCCTCAGATACGCAGTATTTT.

This chain links TRBV9 with TRBJ1-3; no definite D call. The CDR3 covers 15 residues. Trimming left V 0 bases short and J 0 bases short, with 7 bases between. CDR1 SGDLS and CDR2 YYNGEE come from the germline V gene. CDR3: CASSVGTLSGNTIYF. The CDR3 nucleotides read TGTGCCAGCAGCGTAGGCACTCTCTCTGGAAACACCATATATTTT.

The J gene is TRBJ2-5, the V gene TRBV6-6, with 8 bases fitting TRBD1. The junction had 7 bases not matched to a gene; V was cut back by 2 bases and J by 5 bases. The CDR3 has 15 residues. Germline CDR1 reads MNHNY; CDR2 reads SVGAGI (reference sequence). The CDR3 sequence: CASSYQTGGRETQYF. DNA for the CDR3: TGTGCCAGCAGTTACCAAACAGGGGGACGCGAGACCCAGTACTTC.

The rearrangement joins TRBV7-2 to TRBJ1-1; D gene ambiguous. The germline V gene has CDR1 SGHTA and CDR2 FQGNSA. Trimming pared 4 bases from V and 2 bases from J, leaving 11 bases between. The CDR3 covers 14 residues. The CDR3 region is CASSSRKDNTEAFF. DNA for the CDR3: TGTGCCAGCAGCTCTCGTAAGGATAACACTGAAGCTTTCTTT. The variable domain in full, completed from reference TRBV7-2 and TRBJ1-1, reads GAGVSQSPSNKVTEKGKDVELRCDPISGHTALYWYRQSLGQGLEFLIYFQGNSAPDKSGLPSDRFSAERTGGSVSTLTIQRTQQEDSAVYLCASSSRKDNTEAFFGQGTRLTVV.

V is TRBV7-2 and J is TRBJ2-7, with 11 bases aligning to TRBD2. CDR1 is SGHTA, CDR2 FQGNSA, per germline. The CDR3 extends over 15 amino acids. Trimming took 0 bases from V and 6 from J; bases not matched to a gene: 4. CDR3 sequence: CASSLASGRVGEQYF. CDR3 DNA sequence: TGTGCCAGCAGCTTAGCTAGCGGGAGGGTAGGCGAGCAGTACTTC.

V gene TRBV19 combines with J gene TRBJ2-7; D might be TRBD1 (6 bases). The length of the CDR3 is 15 residues. Trimming removed 4 bases at V and 0 bases at J, with 13 bases between. From germline, CDR1 is LNHDA and CDR2 SQIVND (reference sequence). CDR3 loop: CASSKGQLISYEQYF. Here the CDR3 DNA reads TGTGCCAGTAGTAAGGGACAACTTATCTCCTACGAGCAGTACTTC. Supplemented by reference TRBV19 and TRBJ2-7, the full variable domain reads DGGITQSPKYLFRKEGQNVTLSCEQNLNHDAMYWYRQDPGQGLRLIYYSQIVNDFQKGDIAEGYSVSREKKESFPLTVTSAQKNPTAFYLCASSKGQLISYEQYFGPGTRLTVT.